Following are 29 T cell receptor beta chains from one sample sequenced in a study of blood T cell repertoires in COVID-19. Clones were read by immunoSEQ multiplex PCR, and TCRdb kept only the in-frame ones, dropping some. This sample carries fewer than 250,000 clones, around 80% of them seen once, and the ten largest clones take about 7.4%. The sample comprised peripheral blood. These receptors all come from a woman between 50 and 59 years old with acute or convalescent COVID-19.

This rearrangement joins TRBV11-2 to TRBJ2-3; D is ambiguous. Germline CDR1 and CDR2: SGHAT and FQNNGV. The V and J ends lost 7 bases and 4 bases respectively, with 15 bases between them. The CDR3 has 14 residues. CDR3 residues: CASTQAWPPDTQYF. The DNA for the CDR3 is TGTGCCAGCACCCAAGCGTGGCCCCCAGATACGCAGTATTTT.

The chain combines TRBV27 with TRBJ2-5; the D gene is possibly TRBD1 (6 bases). CDR3 length equals 13 residues. Germline CDR1 MNHEY, CDR2 SMNVEV (reference sequence). V lost 3 bases to trimming and J lost 12 bases, with 17 bases between them. The CDR3 sequence is CASSFRGVSREYF. The CDR3 coding sequence is TGTGCCAGCAGTTTCAGGGGTGTAAGCCGCGAGTACTTC.

This clone was recorded at least ten times. The gene calls are TRBV18 and TRBJ2-2; D gene uncertain. Germline-derived CDR1 and CDR2 are KGHSH and LQKENI. This CDR3 has 14 amino acids. V lost 2 bases to trimming and J lost 4 bases, with 8 bases between them. The CDR3 sequence: CASSPSHITGELFF. The CDR3 DNA sequence: TGTGCCAGCTCACCAAGCCATATCACCGGGGAGCTGTTTTTT.

The chain links TRBV5-6 to TRBJ2-3, with 8 bases fitting TRBD2. The CDR3 length is 16 residues. Germline trimming cut 2 bases from V and 4 bases from J; bases unmatched to any gene: 9. Germline CDR1 is SGHDT and CDR2 is YYEEEE. The CDR3 region has the DNA TGTGCCAGCAGCTTCTTGAGCGGGAGTCCCGCAGATACGCAGTATTTT. It translates to CASSFLSGSPADTQYF.

This chain connects TRBV25-1 to TRBJ1-2; D is perhaps TRBD1 (6 bases). Germline V gives CDR1 MGHDK, CDR2 SYGVNS. CDR3 length: 17 amino acids. V shed 2 bases and J shed 5 bases, with 21 bases lying between them. CDR3 in amino acids: CASSEGGAGGTYYGYTF. The CDR3 DNA is TGTGCCAGCAGTGAAGGGGGCGCAGGTGGGACCTATTATGGCTACACCTTC.

About this clone itself: This CDR3 is also generated by other DNA sequences in the sample. This chain uses TRBV12-3 or TRBV12-4 with TRBJ2-1; D unclear. The V and J ends lost 0 bases and 7 bases respectively, with 4 bases between them. The CDR3 totals 12 residues. The CDR3 DNA sequence: TGTGCCAGCAGTTTAGCGAGGAATGAGCAGTTCTTC. Its protein is CASSLARNEQFF.

This sequence joins TRBV5-1 and TRBJ2-2; D is perhaps TRBD2 (5 bases). The CDR3 covers 13 residues. With 4 bases removed from V and 2 bases from J, the gap between germline ends came to 6 bases. In germline, CDR1 is SGHRS, CDR2 YFSETQ. The CDR3 region is CASSEGNTGELFF. In DNA form, the CDR3 reads TGCGCCAGCAGCGAGGGAAACACCGGGGAGCTGTTTTTT.

The genes are TRBV14 and TRBJ2-1; a weak D match, TRBD2 (5 bases). Trimming shortened V by 8 bases and J by 4 bases, and 12 bases separated the two germline ends. Germline CDR1 reads SGHDN; CDR2 reads FVKESK. The CDR3 runs 13 residues. The CDR3, as DNA: TGTGCCAGCCAGGAGGCAGTATACAATGAGCAGTTCTTC. Translating it yields CASQEAVYNEQFF.

This clone was observed a single time. This chain uses TRBV28 with TRBJ2-3, with 10 bases aligning to TRBD1. The CDR3 is 15 residues long. CDR1 and CDR2 (germline): MDHEN, SYDVKM. The ends lost 8 bases at V and 5 bases at J; junction bases unmatched: 10. DNA for the CDR3: TGTGCCAGCGGCCTGGGACAGGGGATCATAGATACGCAGTATTTT. Protein: CASGLGQGIIDTQYF.

This rearrangement joins TRBV5-1 to TRBJ2-3, with TRBD1 identical over 8 bases. The CDR3 is made up of 15 amino acids. After removal of 2 bases from V and 4 bases from J, the junction contained 6 bases not matched to a gene. The germline CDR1 and CDR2 sequences are SGHRS and YFSETQ. CDR3 sequence reads: CASSFLQGVADTQYF. CDR3 coding DNA: TGCGCCAGCAGCTTTTTACAGGGGGTAGCAGATACGCAGTATTTT.

The gene calls are TRBV27 and TRBJ2-1, with 7 bases lining up with TRBD2. This CDR3 has 14 residues. Germline CDR1 reads MNHEY; CDR2 reads SMNVEV (reference sequence). V lost 3 bases, J lost 9 bases, and 8 bases stayed unmatched. The CDR3 protein is CASSFLREIAEQFF. CDR3 nucleotide sequence: TGTGCCAGCAGTTTTTTGCGGGAGATTGCTGAGCAGTTCTTC.

The chain links TRBV11-2 to TRBJ2-3; 9 positions match TRBD2. This CDR3 comprises 17 residues. The V and J ends lost 6 bases and 2 bases, in that order; junction bases with no gene match: 12. Germline CDR1 SGHAT, CDR2 FQNNGV. The CDR3 here is CASSPRGGTSPTDTQYF. The CDR3 region has the DNA TGTGCCAGCAGTCCTAGGGGAGGGACTAGCCCCACAGATACGCAGTATTTT. The variable domain in full, with the rest retrieved from reference TRBV11-2 and TRBJ2-3, is EAGVAQSPRYKIIEKRQSVAFWCNPISGHATLYWYQQILGQGPKLLIQFQNNGVVDDSQLPKDRFSAERLKGVDSTLKIQPAKLEDSAVYLCASSPRGGTSPTDTQYFGPGTRLTVL.

The CDR3 DNA reads as TGCGCCAGCAGCTTGGGAGGGATGGGCCAAGAGACCCAGTACTTC. This sequence encodes CASSLGGMGQETQYF. The chain joins TRBV5-1 to TRBJ2-5; possibly TRBD2 for D (5 bases). The germline CDR1 and CDR2 sequences are SGHRS and YFSETQ. This CDR3 region has 15 residues. Deletions cut 0 bases from V and 1 base from J, with 10 bases between.

The chain carries TRBV9 and TRBJ2-7; 10 nucleotides match TRBD2. Losses at the gene ends were 3 bases for V and 4 bases for J; bases not matched to a gene: 13. Germline loops: CDR1 SGDLS, CDR2 YYNGEE. The CDR3 loop spans 17 amino acids. The CDR3 reads CASSASGREGGSYEQYF. CDR3 coding DNA: TGTGCCAGCAGCGCTAGCGGGAGAGAGGGGGGTTCGTACGAGCAGTACTTC.

The rearrangement links TRBV28 to TRBJ1-2; D might be TRBD1 (6 bases). V lost 2 bases, J lost 7 bases, and 14 bases lay in between. Germline CDR1 MDHEN, CDR2 SYDVKM. This CDR3 is 14 amino acids long. CDR3 DNA sequence: TGTGCCAGCAGTTTAGGGGGGGCGCAAGGTGGCTACACCTTC. It encodes CASSLGGAQGGYTF.

The chain carries TRBV25-1 and TRBJ2-1; the match to TRBD1 covers 7 bases. With V trimmed by 6 bases and J by 6 bases, 11 bases remained unmatched. CDR3 length equals 15 residues. Germline CDR1 is MGHDK and CDR2 is SYGVNS. CDR3 residues: CASSLWSDRANEQFF. The CDR3 DNA sequence: TGTGCCAGCAGCCTATGGAGTGACAGGGCCAATGAGCAGTTCTTC.

This chain joins TRBV10-3 and TRBJ1-1; D perhaps matches TRBD1 (6 bases). The CDR3 consists of 17 residues. V lost 0 bases and J lost 1, with 15 bases in between. Germline-derived CDR1 and CDR2 are ENHRY and SYGVKD. For the CDR3, the DNA is TGTGCCATCAGTGAGTCGGAGAGGGGGAATTCGAACACTGAAGCTTTCTTT. It encodes CAISESERGNSNTEAFF.

The chain recombines TRBV2 with TRBJ2-7; 9 positions match TRBD1. Germline V CDR1 and CDR2: SNHLY, FYNNEI. The CDR3 length is 16 residues. The J segment lost 0 bases and the V segment lost 3 bases, leaving 6 bases of the junction unmatched. CDR3 region: CASSDPRDRASYEQYF. CDR3 nucleotide sequence: TGTGCCAGCAGTGATCCCCGGGACAGGGCCTCCTACGAGCAGTACTTC.

This chain connects TRBV7-3 to TRBJ2-3; 16 bases agree with TRBD2. Trimming at V came to 6 bases and at J to 6 bases, leaving 3 bases not matched to a gene. The CDR3 is 15 amino acids. The germline V gene encodes CDR1 SGHTA and CDR2 FQGTGA. The CDR3 sequence is CASRGLAGGYDTQYF. Here the CDR3 DNA reads TGTGCCAGCAGGGGACTAGCGGGAGGGTACGATACGCAGTATTTT. Combining the CDR3 with reference TRBV7-3 and TRBJ2-3 gives the whole variable domain GAGVSQTPSNKVTEKGKYVELRCDPISGHTALYWYRQSLGQGPEFLIYFQGTGAADDSGLPNDRFFAVRPEGSVSTLKIQRTERGDSAVYLCASRGLAGGYDTQYFGPGTRLTVL.

V is TRBV27 and J is TRBJ2-1, with D possibly being TRBD2 (5 bases). CDR1 and CDR2 from the germline V gene are MNHEY and SMNVEV (reference sequence). The V end was cut by 7 bases, the J end by 7 bases, with 17 bases between. There are 14 residues in the CDR3. The CDR3 DNA reads TGTGCCAGCACCTCGATAAGCGGTGGGAATGAGCAGTTCTTC. It codes for CASTSISGGNEQFF.

The V and J genes are TRBV6-5 and TRBJ2-5, with 9 bases fitting TRBD2. V dropped 10 bases and J dropped 4; count of bases not matched to a gene: 10. The V gene's germline CDR1 is MNHEY and CDR2 SVGAGI. CDR3 size: 14 residues. CDR3 in amino acids: CATRVSGSGETQYF. In DNA form, the CDR3 reads TGTGCCACGAGAGTTAGCGGGAGTGGAGAGACCCAGTACTTC.

The rearrangement links TRBV7-6 to TRBJ2-7; D perhaps matches TRBD2 (6 bases). Trimming took off 4 bases at V and 0 bases at J, with 13 bases between the two ends. CDR1 is SGHVS and CDR2 is FNYEAQ in the germline V gene. There are 15 residues in the CDR3. The CDR3 coding sequence is TGTGCCAGCAGCTCGACCCGGGAGAGCTCCTACGAGCAGTACTTC. Encoded protein: CASSSTRESSYEQYF.

CDR3 amino acids: CASSIPRTSGEFKQFF. DNA of the CDR3: TGTGCCAGTAGTATCCCCCGGACTAGCGGGGAGTTCAAGCAGTTCTTC. The chain carries TRBV19 and TRBJ2-1, with 12 bases matching TRBD2. After removal of 3 bases from V and 11 bases from J, the junction contained 11 bases not matched to a gene. There are 16 residues in the CDR3. Germline V gives CDR1 LNHDA, CDR2 SQIVND (reference sequence).

The rearrangement uses TRBV19 and TRBJ1-1; D not resolved. The CDR3 covers 12 residues. V was clipped by 1 base and J by 6 bases, with 6 bases between them. Germline V gene sequence: CDR1 LNHDA, CDR2 SQIVND (reference sequence). DNA for the CDR3: TGTGCCAGTAGTATAGCACTCTCTGAAGCTTTCTTT. Amino acid sequence: CASSIALSEAFF.

This clone has just a few counts. The genes are TRBV9 and TRBJ2-1; 7 bases match TRBD2. The CDR3 extends over 14 amino acids. CDR1 SGDLS and CDR2 YYNGEE come from the germline V gene. V lost 4 bases to trimming and J lost 5 bases; unmatched junction nucleotides: 6. The CDR3 nucleotides read TGTGCCAGCAGCTCGGGACTAAGCGACAATGAGCAGTTCTTC. This translates into CASSSGLSDNEQFF.

This chain joins TRBV6-5 and TRBJ1-5, with TRBD1 matching 10 bases. Per germline, CDR1 MNHEY and CDR2 SVGAGI. After removal of 8 bases from V and 2 bases from J, the junction contained 3 bases not matched to a gene. The CDR3 loop spans 14 amino acids. CDR3 region: CASEGTGGNQPQHF. The DNA for the CDR3 is TGTGCCAGCGAGGGGACAGGGGGCAATCAGCCCCAGCATTTT.

The J gene is TRBJ2-3, the V gene TRBV5-1; D gene unclear. The CDR3 spans 13 residues. Trimming left V 1 base short and J 3 bases short, with 6 bases between. Germline loops: CDR1 SGHRS, CDR2 YFSETQ. The DNA of the CDR3 is TGCGCCAGCAGCTTGTACGAGACAGATACGCAGTATTTT. Translation: CASSLYETDTQYF.

The chain employs TRBV18 and TRBJ1-1, with D perhaps TRBD1 (5 bases). Trimming removed 5 bases from V and 2 bases from J, with 15 bases in between. Germline V CDR1 and CDR2: KGHSH, LQKENI. This CDR3 has 15 residues. The CDR3 DNA reads as TGTGCCAGCTCAGCCACTGCGACAGAAAACACTGAAGCTTTCTTT. Protein sequence: CASSATATENTEAFF.

The rearrangement uses TRBV28 and TRBJ1-5, with 8 bases that match TRBD1. Germline-derived CDR1 and CDR2 are MDHEN and SYDVKM. This CDR3 has 18 amino acids. The ends lost 5 bases at V and 6 bases at J; junction bases unmatched: 18. The CDR3 DNA is TGTGCCAGCAGTCTCGGACAGGGTTTACCCCCCTTGGGTCAGCCCCAGCATTTT. Its translation: CASSLGQGLPPLGQPQHF. Based on the CDR3 plus reference TRBV28 and TRBJ1-5, the full variable domain is DVKVTQSSRYLVKRTGEKVFLECVQDMDHENMFWYRQDPGLGLRLIYFSYDVKMKEKGDIPEGYSVSREKKERFSLILESASTNQTSMYLCASSLGQGLPPLGQPQHFGDGTRLSIL.